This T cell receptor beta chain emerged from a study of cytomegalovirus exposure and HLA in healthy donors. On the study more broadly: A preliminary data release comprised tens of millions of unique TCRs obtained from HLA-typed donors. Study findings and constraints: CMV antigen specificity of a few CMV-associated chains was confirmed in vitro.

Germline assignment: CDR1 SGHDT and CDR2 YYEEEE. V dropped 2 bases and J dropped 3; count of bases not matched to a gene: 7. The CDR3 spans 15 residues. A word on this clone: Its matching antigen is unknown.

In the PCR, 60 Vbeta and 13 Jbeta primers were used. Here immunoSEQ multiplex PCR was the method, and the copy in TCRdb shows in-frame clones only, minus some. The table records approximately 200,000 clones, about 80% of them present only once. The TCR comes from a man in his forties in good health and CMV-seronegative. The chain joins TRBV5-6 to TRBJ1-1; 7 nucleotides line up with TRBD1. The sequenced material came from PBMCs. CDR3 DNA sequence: TGTGCCAGCAGCTTTAGAGGGGGCCGACACACTGAAGCTTTCTTT. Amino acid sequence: CASSFRGGRHTEAFF.